The present TCR beta chain was sequenced within a study of CD8 T cells in Susac syndrome. Random hexamers were used to reverse transcribe an amount of about 0.45 to 1 ug RNA. One entry per CDR3 protein results from TCRdb running MiXCR on the immunoSEQ multiplex PCR reads. The table lists about 290,000 distinct CDR3 sequences, almost 85% of them singletons, with 0.21% in the top ten. Germline CDR1 is DFQATT and CDR2 is SNEGSKA (reference sequence). V was cut by 0 bases and J by 1 base, with 12 bases left in between. This CDR3 is 16 amino acids long. Sequencing of TCR beta was undertaken in CD8+ and CD4+ T cells derived from blood.

The source of this sequence is a human donor with multiple sclerosis. This sequence joins TRBV20-1 and TRBJ2-2, with a tentative D call TRBD2 (6 bases). Source material: CD8+ T cells from PBMCs. CDR3 DNA: TGCAGTGCTAGAGATCTGGGGGGATTGAACACCGGGGAGCTGTTTTTT. Amino acid sequence: CSARDLGGLNTGELFF.